The clone carrying this T cell receptor beta chain was observed many times. Its antigen remains unidentified. The sample belongs to a study of regulatory T cells in long-lasting Graves disease. Time point described: newly diagnosed GD, antithyroid drugs for less than 3 months. From PBMCs, RNA was extracted and then used to make the TCR library. Study-level findings and limits: Small sample size may have lowered accuracy.

CDR3 regions were amplified by Arm-PCR using iRepertoire HTBI primers to build TCR beta libraries. In TCRdb, the multiplex PCR reads were re-called with MiXCR into one record per CDR3 protein. The sample lists about 450,000 distinct CDR3 sequences, roughly 15% occurring once. V gave up 5 bases and J gave up 4 bases; unmatched junction bases: 11. CDR3 length equals 16 residues. Per the germline V gene, CDR1 is MDHEN and CDR2 is SYDVKM. These data were also filed under a second study, of T cells in Graves' hyperthyroidism and ophthalmopathy. That paper notes: Using the HTBI primer set, a first-round RT-PCR was run on the TCR CDR3.

This specimen consisted of peripheral blood mononuclear cells (PBMCs), obtained at new diagnosis, from a patient treated with antithyroid drugs. The origin of this receptor is a woman under 40 with Graves disease. The chain recombines TRBV28 with TRBJ2-1, with 7 positions matching TRBD2. DNA for the CDR3: TGTGCCAGCAGTGGGGGAGGGCTCCCTGATTACAATGAGCAGTTCTTC. As protein: CASSGGGLPDYNEQFF.